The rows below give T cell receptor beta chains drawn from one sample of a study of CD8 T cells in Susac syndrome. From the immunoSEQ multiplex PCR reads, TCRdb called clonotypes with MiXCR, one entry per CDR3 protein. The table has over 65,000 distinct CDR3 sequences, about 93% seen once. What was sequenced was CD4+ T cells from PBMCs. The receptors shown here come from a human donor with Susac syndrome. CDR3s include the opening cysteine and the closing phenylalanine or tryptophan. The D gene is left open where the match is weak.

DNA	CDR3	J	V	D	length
TGTGCCAGCAGCCGACTAGCGGCGAACACCGGGGAGCTGTTTTTT	CASSRLAANTGELFF	TRBJ2-2	TRBV11-2	TRBD2	15
TGTGCCACCTGTAGGGGACAGAACACCGGGGAGCTGTTTTTT	CATCRGQNTGELFF	TRBJ2-2	TRBV24-1	NA	14
TGTGCCAGCAGGGAAACGGGACAGGGCTACACAGATACGCAGTATTTT	CASRETGQGYTDTQYF	TRBJ2-3	TRBV6-8	TRBD1	16
TGTGCCAGCAGCCCCCTCATGGGAAATTCGGGGACGCAAAATAACTATGGCTACACCTTC	CASSPLMGNSGTQNNYGYTF	TRBJ1-2	TRBV11-2	NA	20
TGTGCCAGCAGTTTGTTTGGGCGGACGCAGTATTTT	CASSLFGRTQYF	TRBJ2-3	TRBV28	NA	12
TGTGCCAGCTCACCCGGGCAAAATCAGCCCCAGCATTTT	CASSPGQNQPQHF	TRBJ1-5	TRBV18	NA	13
TGTGCCATCTCTAGCGGGGGGGCGGTCGAAGAGACCCAGTACTTC	CAISSGGAVEETQYF	TRBJ2-5	TRBV10-3	TRBD2	15
TGTGCCAGCCTTGAGGGGGCCGGTCAGCCCCAGCATTTT	CASLEGAGQPQHF	TRBJ1-5	TRBV2	TRBD1	13
TGTGCCAGCAGTTGGATAGAGGGGTTGAACTCCTACGAGCAGTACTTC	CASSWIEGLNSYEQYF	TRBJ2-7	TRBV6-2/TRBV6-3	NA	16
TGTGCCACCTTAGGGACAGGGGGAGTCTCTGGGGCCAACGTCCTGACTTTC	CATLGTGGVSGANVLTF	TRBJ2-6	TRBV6-1	TRBD1	17
TGCGCCAGCGGGCGAGGCTTTATGAACACTGAAGCTTTCTTT	CASGRGFMNTEAFF	TRBJ1-1	TRBV5-1	NA	14
TGTGCCAGCAGCCTACAAACGACAGGGTCCTACGAGCAGTACTTC	CASSLQTTGSYEQYF	TRBJ2-7	TRBV7-2	TRBD1	15